Here is one T cell receptor beta chain with its context. Antigen: not known. This specimen belongs to a study of a mutant IDH1 vaccine in newly diagnosed glioma. Study background: Of the patients given treatment, approximately 60% were male and 37.5% were female, and a mean age of roughly 40 years was recorded. Antecedent treatment encompassed radiotherapy, temozolomide, or their combination; the majority received both.

Study-level results: Seemingly, top peripheral T cell clonotype changes bore no relation to pseudoprogression.

Deletions cut 9 bases from V and 0 bases from J, with 15 bases between. CDR3 length equals 16 residues. Germline loops: CDR1 SGHTA, CDR2 FQGNSA. Time point here: baseline, week 1 (first vaccination visit). Treatment specified: pre-vaccination baseline after standard-of-care therapy. Diagnosis in the donors showed new WHO grade 3 or 4 astrocytomas that were IDH1-mutant and ATRX-lost. Here immunoSEQ multiplex PCR was the method, and the copy in TCRdb shows in-frame clones only, minus some. The top ten clones hold about 7.5% of a sample with 55,000 to 70,000 clones, 60% to 85% of them seen once. Sample: PBMCs, taken from a glioma patient treated with radiotherapy, temozolomide or both. The chain recombines TRBV7-2 with TRBJ1-6, with a tentative D call TRBD1 (6 bases). The source of this sequence is a middle-aged man with glioma. CDR3 region: CASAGGASSYNSPLHF. The CDR3, as DNA: TGTGCCAGTGCCGGGGGGGCGAGCTCCTATAATTCACCCCTCCACTTT.